Reported below is one T cell receptor (beta chain). The repertoire was sequenced with immunoSEQ multiplex PCR; TCRdb's copy has only in-frame clones and lacks some. The data contain 100,000 to 150,000 clones, 90% of them singletons. This entry comes from a study of T cell responses to AZD1222 COVID-19 vaccine. The specimen comprised peripheral blood, sampled on day 0 of MenACWY control vaccination. The TCR was taken from an adult in good health.

The CDR3 region is CASSPRLAGAYEQFF. The CDR3 nucleotides are TGTGCCAGTAGTCCCCGACTAGCGGGGGCTTATGAGCAGTTCTTC. J is TRBJ2-1 and V is TRBV19; 12 bases line up with TRBD2. This CDR3 is built from 15 residues. Germline lookup yields CDR1 LNHDA and CDR2 SQIVND (reference sequence). V shed 5 bases, J shed 8 bases, and the junction held 7 bases outside the gene matches.